This TCR beta chain was documented in a study of T cell repertoires in aging, cancer and after chemotherapy (dated by TCRdb to between 2018 and 2021). Background for the entire study: Six donor age groups were covered, ranging from 30 or younger up to 70 or older, and each group contained at least three individuals. Control TCR repertoires from healthy donors were recorded across several months to years, and re-sampling revealed clear clonal overlap. Some 9 million TCR reads were contained in the full dataset. To look at immunoaging and at how T cells reconstitute after chemotherapy, the study profiled TCR beta repertoires in peripheral blood from both healthy donors and cancer patients. The cohort comprised around 220 cancer patients, 94 with hematological and 110 to 140 with solid cancers, plus 95 healthy donors as a reference group. On the study overall, not on this receptor specifically: According to the authors, the repertoire data do not allow conclusions to be drawn about immunological memory after chemotherapy. In healthy donors, the decline in TCR diversity with age was mainly due to loss of richness, whereas in cancer patients loss of evenness also played a role. Compared with age-matched healthy donors, untreated patients with either hematological or solid cancers had significantly lower TCR diversity in the blood along with higher clonality. In both cancer cohorts, median generation probability rose over the chemotherapy interval, which suggests that the repertoire was reconstituted through rebound thymic output.

TCR beta rearrangements were amplified from genomic DNA isolated from peripheral blood, not from sorted cells or RNA. Rearranged TRB sequences spanning V, D and J segments were amplified in a multiplex touch-down PCR with a mixed TRB-A/B primer pool. Illumina adapters and sample indices were attached to the amplicons in two consecutive PCR reactions using Phusion HS II polymerase. The amplicons were purified from gel with the NucleoSpin Gel and PCR Clean-up kit and then assessed with Qubit and an Agilent 2100 Bioanalyzer. The libraries were sequenced on an Illumina MiSeq with 600-cycle, single-indexed, paired-end runs. Per the source publication's procedure: MiXCR versions 2.12 and 3.0.5 were used to process the TRB sequences. Each unique CDR3 nucleotide sequence was counted as one clone, and only productive sequences with at least two reads were retained. Shannon diversity, evenness, clonality (one minus evenness), and alpha-parameterized diversity profiles from alpha 0 to 5 were included as repertoire metrics. The IGoR algorithm was used to compute generation probabilities of clones in paired pre- and post-chemotherapy samples. TCRdb reprocessing: public reads trimmed at Q25 with fastp, clones called with MiXCR, in-frame beta chains kept. One record per CDR3 amino acid sequence lists the most common genes and DNA. The V and J calls and clone size come from TCRdb's table, not from the authors' own analysis. For this sample the table gives about 8,700 distinct CDR3 sequences, of which approximately 30% were detected only once. The ten largest clones add up to more than 2.5% of the sample.

In regard to this clonotype: No cognate antigen has been identified for it. Per-nucleotide qualities are absent, and no much larger clonotype sits a single base away.

V is cut by 2 bases and J by 3 bases, and the space between the germline ends is 5 bases. The CDR1 and CDR2 encoded by the germline V gene are SGHTA and FQGNSA. The CDR3, from cysteine to phenylalanine, totals 12 residues. Just the 36-base CDR3 DNA is kept, in frame starting at base 1. The rearrangement joined TRBV7-2 to TRBJ2-7; the D gene is not confidently resolved. The source is a human donor in good health. Sequenced: blood. The CDR3 region has the sequence CASSLNRYEQYF. The bases read TGTGCCAGCAGCTTAAATCGCTACGAGCAGTACTTC.